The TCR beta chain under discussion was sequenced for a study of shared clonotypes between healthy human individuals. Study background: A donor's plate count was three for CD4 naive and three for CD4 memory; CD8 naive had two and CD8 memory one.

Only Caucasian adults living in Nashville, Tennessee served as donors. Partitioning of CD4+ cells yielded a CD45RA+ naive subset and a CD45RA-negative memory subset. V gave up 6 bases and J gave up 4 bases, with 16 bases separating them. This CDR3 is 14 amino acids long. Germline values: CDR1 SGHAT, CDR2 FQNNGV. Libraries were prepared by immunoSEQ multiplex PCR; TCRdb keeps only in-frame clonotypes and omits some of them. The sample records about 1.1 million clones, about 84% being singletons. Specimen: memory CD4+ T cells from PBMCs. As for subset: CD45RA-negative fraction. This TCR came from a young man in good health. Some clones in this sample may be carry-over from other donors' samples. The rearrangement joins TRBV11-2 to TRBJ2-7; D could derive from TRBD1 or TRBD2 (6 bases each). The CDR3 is CASSRGAAGYEQYF. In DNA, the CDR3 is TGTGCCAGCAGTAGGGGGGCGGCGGGATACGAGCAGTACTTC.